This TCR beta chain emerged from a study of T cells in Graves' hyperthyroidism and ophthalmopathy. The germline V gene encodes CDR1 MDHEN and CDR2 SYDVKM. V shed 2 bases and J shed 3 bases, with 11 bases lying between them. The CDR3 totals 15 residues. This clonotype has at least ten counts. Amplified TCR beta CDR3 regions derived from RNA transcripts. First-round RT-PCR targeting the TCR CDR3 was performed with the HTBI primer set. From the multiplex PCR reads, TCRdb called clonotypes with MiXCR, one entry per CDR3 protein. The table records approximately 600,000 distinct CDR3 sequences, around 15% of them present only once.

This TCR derives from a woman aged 25-40 years with Graves' hyperthyroidism. The chain links TRBV28 to TRBJ1-5, with D unclear. Sample: blood. The CDR3 protein is CASSLIRDSNQPQHF. The CDR3, as DNA: TGTGCCAGCAGTTTAATAAGAGACTCCAATCAGCCCCAGCATTTT.